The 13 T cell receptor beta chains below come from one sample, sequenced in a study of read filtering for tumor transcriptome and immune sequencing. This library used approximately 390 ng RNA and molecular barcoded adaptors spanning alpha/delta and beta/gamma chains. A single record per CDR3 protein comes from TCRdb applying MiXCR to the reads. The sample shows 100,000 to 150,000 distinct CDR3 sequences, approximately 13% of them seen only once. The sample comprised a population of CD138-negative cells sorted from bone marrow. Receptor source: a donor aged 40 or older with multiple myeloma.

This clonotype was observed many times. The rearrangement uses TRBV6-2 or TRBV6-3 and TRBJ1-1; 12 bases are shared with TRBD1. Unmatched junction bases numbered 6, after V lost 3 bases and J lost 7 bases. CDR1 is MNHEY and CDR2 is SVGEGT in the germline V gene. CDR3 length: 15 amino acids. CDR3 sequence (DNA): TGTGCCAGCAGTTATTTCGGGACAGGGGGCGATGAAGCTTTCTTT. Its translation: CASSYFGTGGDEAFF.

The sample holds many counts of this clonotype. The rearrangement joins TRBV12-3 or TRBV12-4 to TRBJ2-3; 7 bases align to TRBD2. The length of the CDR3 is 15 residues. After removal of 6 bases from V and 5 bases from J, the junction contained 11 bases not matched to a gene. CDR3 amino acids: CASSASLREKDTQYF. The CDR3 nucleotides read TGTGCCAGCAGCGCTTCACTGCGGGAGAAAGATACGCAGTATTTT.

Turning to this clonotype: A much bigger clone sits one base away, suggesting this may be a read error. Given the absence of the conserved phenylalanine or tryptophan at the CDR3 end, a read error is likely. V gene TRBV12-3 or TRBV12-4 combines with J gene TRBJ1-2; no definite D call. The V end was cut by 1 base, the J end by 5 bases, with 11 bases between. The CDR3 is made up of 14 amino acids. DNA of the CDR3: TGTGCCAGCAGTTTAGAGGTTGGAGGATATGGCTACACCTTA. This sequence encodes CASSLEVGGYGYTL.

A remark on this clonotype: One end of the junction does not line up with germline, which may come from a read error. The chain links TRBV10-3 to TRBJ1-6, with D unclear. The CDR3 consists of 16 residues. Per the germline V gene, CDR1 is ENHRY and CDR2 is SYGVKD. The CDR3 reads CAISESGSVNNSPLHF. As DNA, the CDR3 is TGTGCCATCAGCGAGTCGGGATCGGTGAATAATTCACCCCTCCACTTT.

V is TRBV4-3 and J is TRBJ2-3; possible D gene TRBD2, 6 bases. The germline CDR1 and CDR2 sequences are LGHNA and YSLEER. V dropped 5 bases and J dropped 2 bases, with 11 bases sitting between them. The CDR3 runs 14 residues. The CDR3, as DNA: TGCGCCAGCAGCGAACGGGACTCCACAGATACGCAGTATTTT. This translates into CASSERDSTDTQYF.

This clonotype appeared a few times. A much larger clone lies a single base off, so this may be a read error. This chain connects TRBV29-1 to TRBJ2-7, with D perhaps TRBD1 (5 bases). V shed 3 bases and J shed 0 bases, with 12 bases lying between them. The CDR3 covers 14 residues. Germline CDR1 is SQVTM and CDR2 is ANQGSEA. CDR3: CSVEVGAASYEQYF. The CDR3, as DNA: TGCAGCGTTGAGGTAGGGGCAGCCTCCTACGAGCAGTACTTC.

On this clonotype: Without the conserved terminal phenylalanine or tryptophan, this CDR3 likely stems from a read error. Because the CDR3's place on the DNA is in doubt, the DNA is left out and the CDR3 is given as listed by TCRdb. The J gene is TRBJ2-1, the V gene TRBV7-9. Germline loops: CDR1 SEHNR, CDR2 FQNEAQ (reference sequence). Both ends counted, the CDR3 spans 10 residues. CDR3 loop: CASSFLGQLS.

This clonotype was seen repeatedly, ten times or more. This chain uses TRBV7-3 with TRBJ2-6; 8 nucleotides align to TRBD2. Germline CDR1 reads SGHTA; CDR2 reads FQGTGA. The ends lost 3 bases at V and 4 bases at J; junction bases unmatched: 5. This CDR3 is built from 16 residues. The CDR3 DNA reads TGTGCCAGCAGCTTCTCCGGGACTAGAGGGGCCAACGTCCTGACTTTC. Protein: CASSFSGTRGANVLTF.

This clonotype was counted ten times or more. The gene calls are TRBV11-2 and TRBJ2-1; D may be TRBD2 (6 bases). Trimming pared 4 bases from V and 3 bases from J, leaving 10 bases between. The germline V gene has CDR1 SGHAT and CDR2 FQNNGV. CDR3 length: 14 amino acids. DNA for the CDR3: TGTGCCAGCAGCTCGGGGACTGGCTACAATGAGCAGTTCTTC. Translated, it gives CASSSGTGYNEQFF.

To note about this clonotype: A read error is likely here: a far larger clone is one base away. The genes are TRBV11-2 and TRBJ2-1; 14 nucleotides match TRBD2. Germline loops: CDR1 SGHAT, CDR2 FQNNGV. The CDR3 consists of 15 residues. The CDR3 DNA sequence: TGTGCCAGCAGCGGCGGACTAGCGGGAGGCGGTGAGCGGTTCTTC. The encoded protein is CASSGGLAGGGERFF. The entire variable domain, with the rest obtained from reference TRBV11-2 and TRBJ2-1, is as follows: EAGVAQSPRYKIIEKRQSVAFWCNPISGHATLYWYQQILGQGPKLLIQFQNNGVVDDSQLPKDRFSAERLKGVDSTLKIQPAKLEDSAVYLCASSGGLAGGGERFFGPGTRLTVL.

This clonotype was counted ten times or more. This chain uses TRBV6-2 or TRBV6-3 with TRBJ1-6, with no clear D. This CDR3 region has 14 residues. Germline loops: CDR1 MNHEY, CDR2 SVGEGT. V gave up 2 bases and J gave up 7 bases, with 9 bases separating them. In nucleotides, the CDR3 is TGTGCCAGCAGTTACGAGCCAGAAAATTCACCCCTCCACTTT. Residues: CASSYEPENSPLHF.

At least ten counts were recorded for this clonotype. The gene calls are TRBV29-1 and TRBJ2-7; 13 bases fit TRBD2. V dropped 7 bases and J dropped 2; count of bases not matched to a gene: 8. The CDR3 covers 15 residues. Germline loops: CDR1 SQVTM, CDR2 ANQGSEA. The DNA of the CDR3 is TGCAGCGCGGGTGGACTAGCGGGAGCCCCCTACGAGCAGTACTTC. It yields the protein CSAGGLAGAPYEQYF.

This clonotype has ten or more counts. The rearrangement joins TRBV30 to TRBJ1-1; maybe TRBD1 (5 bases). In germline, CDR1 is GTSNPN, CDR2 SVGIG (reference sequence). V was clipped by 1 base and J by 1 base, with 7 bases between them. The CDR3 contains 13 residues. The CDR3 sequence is CAWSGQGNTEAFF. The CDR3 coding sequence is TGTGCCTGGAGTGGTCAGGGGAACACTGAAGCTTTCTTT.